A selection of T cell receptor beta chains follows, all from one sample in a study of blood T cell repertoires in COVID-19. Here immunoSEQ multiplex PCR was the method, and the copy in TCRdb shows in-frame clones only, minus some. The sample holds more than 200,000 clones, 84% seen once. The sequencing sample was made of PBMCs or T cells enriched from blood (not recorded which). These receptors originate from a man between 60 and 75 years old who had recovered from COVID-19. The CDR3 runs from the conserved cysteine through the conserved F or W. A D gene is named only where the DNA matches it firmly. Only some rows state a clone size, as once, few, many or a class for expanded clones.

TRBD1 | NA | TRBJ2-1 | TRBV2 | TGTGCCAGCAGTGAATTCATAACAGGGGGCCGTAGCTCCTACAATGAGCAGTTCTTC | CASSEFITGGRSSYNEQFF
TRBD1 | NA | TRBJ1-5 | TRBV7-8 | TGTGCCAGCAGTTTCGACAGGGGGGGCGGCCATCAGCCCCAGCATTTT | CASSFDRGGGHQPQHF
NA | NA | TRBJ1-3 | TRBV18 | TGTGCCAGCTCACCCCTTCTCCTTTCCTCTGGAAACACCATATATTTT | CASSPLLLSSGNTIYF
TRBD1 | NA | TRBJ1-1 | TRBV7-3 | TGTGCCAGCAGCTTTCAGGGGGACACTGAAGCTTTCTTT | CASSFQGDTEAFF
TRBD1 | NA | TRBJ1-1 | TRBV12-5 | TGTGCTAGTGGTTTCCCAGGGGGCCGGGCTTTCTTT | CASGFPGGRAFF
TRBD1 | NA | TRBJ2-7 | TRBV12-5 | TGTGCTAGTGGTAAGGGACAGGGGAGGGACGAGCAGTACTTC | CASGKGQGRDEQYF
NA | NA | TRBJ2-3 | TRBV11-3 | TGTGCCAGCAGCTTCCGGATGGCAGGCGGGACAGATACGCAGTATTTT | CASSFRMAGGTDTQYF
NA | NA | TRBJ2-7 | TRBV28 | TGTGCCAGCCTCGGTCGCTTCCTCAAAAAGACCTACGAGCAGTACTTC | CASLGRFLKKTYEQYF
TRBD2 | NA | TRBJ2-2 | TRBV11-3 | TGTGCCAGCAGCTTAGCCACGTGGCGGGGGGACACCGGGGAGCTGTTTTTT | CASSLATWRGDTGELFF
TRBD2 | once | TRBJ2-3 | TRBV18 | TGTGCCAGCTCACGAGGACTAGCGGGGGTCTCAGATACGCAGTATTTT | CASSRGLAGVSDTQYF
TRBD1 | few | TRBJ1-4 | TRBV5-1 | TGCGCCAGCAGCTTCTTACAGGGGGGTGAAAAACTGTTTTTT | CASSFLQGGEKLFF
NA | NA | TRBJ2-7 | TRBV18 | TGTGCCAGCTCCCAACGTGGGAGTAGCTCCTACGAGCAGTACTTC | CASSQRGSSSYEQYF
NA | NA | TRBJ2-7 | TRBV5-8 | TGTGCCAGCAGCTTGGTTCGAGGGGGTGAGCAGTACTTC | CASSLVRGGEQYF
NA | NA | TRBJ2-7 | TRBV5-1 | TGCGCCAGCAGTCAACAGGGTACGTTGAACGAGCAGTACTTC | CASSQQGTLNEQYF
TRBD1 | NA | TRBJ2-7 | TRBV5-8 | TGTGCCAGCAGCTACGGGACAGGAACCTACGAGCAGTACTTC | CASSYGTGTYEQYF
TRBD1 | NA | TRBJ2-7 | TRBV19 | TGTGCCAGTAGTGAAACGGGACAGACTTACGAGCAGTACTTC | CASSETGQTYEQYF
NA | NA | TRBJ2-2 | TRBV5-4 | TGTGCCAGCAGCCCGGCTGGGGGGGCCAACACCGGGGAGCTGTTTTTT | CASSPAGGANTGELFF
TRBD2 | NA | TRBJ2-2 | TRBV19 | TGTGCCAGTAGTATAGATTTAGCGGGGGCCTTCGCAGGGGCCGGGGAGCTGTTTTTT | CASSIDLAGAFAGAGELFF
TRBD1 | NA | TRBJ2-3 | TRBV7-3 | TGTGCCAGCGGGACAGCTAGCACAGATACGCAGTATTTT | CASGTASTDTQYF
NA | NA | TRBJ2-2 | TRBV5-4 | TGTGCCAGCAGCTTGGACAGATTCGCCGGGGAGCTGTTTTTT | CASSLDRFAGELFF
TRBD2 | NA | TRBJ2-7 | TRBV5-4 | TGTGCCAGCAGCTTGGCCCCCGCTAGCGGGGAGCAGTACTTC | CASSLAPASGEQYF
NA | NA | TRBJ1-1 | TRBV20-1 | TGCAGTGCCGTACAGGGTGTAACGGCTTTCTTT | CSAVQGVTAFF
NA | NA | TRBJ2-5 | TRBV5-1 | TGCGCCAGCAGCTCAAGGACAGAAGAGACCCAGTACTTC | CASSSRTEETQYF
TRBD1 | NA | TRBJ2-7 | TRBV13 | TGTGCCAGCAGCCACCTGGGACAGTACGAGCAGTACTTC | CASSHLGQYEQYF
NA | once | TRBJ1-2 | TRBV27 | TGTGCCAGCTCAGACTGGGGAGAAAACTATGGCTACACCTTC | CASSDWGENYGYTF
NA | NA | TRBJ1-6 | TRBV3-1/TRBV3-2 | TGTGCCAGCAGCCAACTGCCAGATCTTTATAATTCACCCCTCCACTTT | CASSQLPDLYNSPLHF
NA | once | TRBJ2-7 | TRBV5-1 | TGCGCCAGCAGACGACAGGAAAGCCCCTACGAGCAGTACTTC | CASRRQESPYEQYF
TRBD1 | NA | TRBJ1-1 | TRBV4-2 | TGTGCCAGCAGCCAAGAAGGGGGACAGTACACTGAAGCTTTCTTT | CASSQEGGQYTEAFF
TRBD1 | NA | TRBJ1-2 | TRBV3-1/TRBV3-2 | TGTGCCAGCAGCCAGACCTCCGGGACAGGGTTCTATGGCTACACCTTC | CASSQTSGTGFYGYTF
NA | NA | TRBJ2-2 | TRBV19 | TGTGCCAGTAGTTTATTGAACACCGGGGAGCTGTTTTTT | CASSLLNTGELFF
NA | NA | TRBJ1-2 | TRBV11-3 | TGTGCCAGCAGCTTAGCGACGGGTAACTATGGCTACACCTTC | CASSLATGNYGYTF
TRBD2 | NA | TRBJ2-2 | TRBV10-3 | TGTGCCATCGCCCGGGGGGTGGACACCGGGGAGCTGTTTTTT | CAIARGVDTGELFF
TRBD2 | NA | TRBJ2-1 | TRBV24-1 | TGTGCCACCAGGGGGACTAGCTCCTACAATGAGCAGTTCTTC | CATRGTSSYNEQFF
NA | NA | TRBJ1-1 | TRBV18 | TGTGCCAGCTCACCGTACGCAGGGTTGACTGAAGCTTTCTTT | CASSPYAGLTEAFF
TRBD1 | NA | TRBJ2-1 | TRBV19 | TGTGCCAGTAGTACCGAGTGGGGACAGGGGAGGCATGAGCAGTTCTTC | CASSTEWGQGRHEQFF
NA | few | TRBJ1-2 | TRBV2 | TGTGCCAGCAGTGAAGGGGGGGTGTATTATGGCTACACCTTC | CASSEGGVYYGYTF
TRBD2 | few | TRBJ2-2 | TRBV11-3 | TGTGCCAGCAGCCGCGGACGGGGGGCCGGGGAGCTGTTTTTT | CASSRGRGAGELFF
TRBD2 | NA | TRBJ2-7 | TRBV19 | TGTGCCAGTAGTATCCTCCGGGGGGGGGTCTACGAGCAGTACTTC | CASSILRGGVYEQYF
NA | NA | TRBJ1-1 | TRBV18 | TGTGCCAGCTCACCACCGAACCGGGGCACTGAAGCTTTCTTT | CASSPPNRGTEAFF
NA | NA | TRBJ2-2 | TRBV27 | TGTGCCAGCAGTCCTAACACCGGGGAGCTGTTTTTT | CASSPNTGELFF
NA | few | TRBJ1-5 | TRBV19 | TGTGCCAGTACCACTCAGCTTGGGGGGAGAAGCAATCAGCCCCAGCATTTT | CASTTQLGGRSNQPQHF
TRBD1 | NA | TRBJ1-1 | TRBV3-1/TRBV3-2 | TGTGCCAGCAGCCCCCACAGGGGTGCAATGAACACTGAAGCTTTCTTT | CASSPHRGAMNTEAFF
NA | few | TRBJ1-1 | TRBV18 | TGTGCCAGCTCAAACAACCGGGACATCGCAAGGGGCACTGAAGCTTTCTTT | CASSNNRDIARGTEAFF
TRBD1 | few | TRBJ1-2 | TRBV27 | TGTGCCAGCAGTCCGGGACAGGGAGTGAGGGGGTCCTATGGCTACACCTTC | CASSPGQGVRGSYGYTF
NA | once | TRBJ2-3 | TRBV7-9 | TGTGCCAGCAGTCATGACCCGGGACTCCGACAGACAGATACGCAGTATTTT | CASSHDPGLRQTDTQYF
TRBD2 | NA | TRBJ2-1 | TRBV3-1/TRBV3-2 | TGTGCCAGCAGCCAAGTTAGGGGGGTAGCGGGGGTCCTACAGGAGCAGTTCTTC | CASSQVRGVAGVLQEQFF
TRBD1 | NA | TRBJ1-1 | TRBV18 | TGTGCCAGCTCTCGGACAGGGACGGACACTGAAGCTTTCTTT | CASSRTGTDTEAFF
NA | NA | TRBJ1-3 | TRBV7-6 | TGTGCCAGCAGCTCGCGTAACGGACTAGGAAACACCATATATTTT | CASSSRNGLGNTIYF
TRBD1 | NA | TRBJ2-1 | TRBV12-3/TRBV12-4 | TGTGCCAGCAGTTTTTCCGGGACAGGGTGGCTCTTC | CASSFSGTGWLF
TRBD2 | NA | TRBJ2-2 | TRBV15 | TGTGCCACCAGCAGAGGAGAGGGGCGGGGGGCCCGTGTCGGGGAGCTGTTTTTT | CATSRGEGRGARVGELFF